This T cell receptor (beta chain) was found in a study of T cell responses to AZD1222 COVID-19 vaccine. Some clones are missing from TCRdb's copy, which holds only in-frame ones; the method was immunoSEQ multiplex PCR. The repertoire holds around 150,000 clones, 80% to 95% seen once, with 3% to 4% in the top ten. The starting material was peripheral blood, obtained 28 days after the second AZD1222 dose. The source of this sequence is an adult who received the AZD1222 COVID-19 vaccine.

CDR3 region: CASSQNIDTEAFF. Written as DNA, the CDR3 is TGTGCCAGCAGCCAGAACATAGACACTGAAGCTTTCTTT. The chain employs TRBV14 and TRBJ1-1; no firm D call. The germline gives CDR1 SGHDN, CDR2 FVKESK. Trimming removed 3 bases at V and 3 bases at J, with 8 bases between. CDR3 length: 13 residues.